This TCR beta chain stems from a study of prognosis after radiotherapy for stage I lung cancer. The authors amplified TCR beta CDR3 from genomic DNA using two-round multiplex PCR. TRBV and TRBJ genes each had their own specific primers in first-round PCR. TCRdb re-analysed the multiplex PCR reads in MiXCR, keeping a single row per CDR3 protein. The sample yields some 13,000 distinct CDR3 sequences, around 50% seen once. This clonotype turned up a few times. Source: PBMCs, taken before or after stereotactic body radiation therapy (not recorded which). The source of this sequence is a donor over 45 with non-small cell lung cancer.

CDR3 DNA sequence: TGCGCCAGCAGCCAAGAATCTTTGAACACTGAAGCTTTCTTT. This translates into CASSQESLNTEAFF. The chain carries TRBV4-1 and TRBJ1-1, with no clear D. The CDR3 length is 14 residues. Germline V gene sequence: CDR1 MGHRA, CDR2 YSYEKL. The germline V and J ends were trimmed by 0 bases and 0 bases, with 5 bases remaining between them.